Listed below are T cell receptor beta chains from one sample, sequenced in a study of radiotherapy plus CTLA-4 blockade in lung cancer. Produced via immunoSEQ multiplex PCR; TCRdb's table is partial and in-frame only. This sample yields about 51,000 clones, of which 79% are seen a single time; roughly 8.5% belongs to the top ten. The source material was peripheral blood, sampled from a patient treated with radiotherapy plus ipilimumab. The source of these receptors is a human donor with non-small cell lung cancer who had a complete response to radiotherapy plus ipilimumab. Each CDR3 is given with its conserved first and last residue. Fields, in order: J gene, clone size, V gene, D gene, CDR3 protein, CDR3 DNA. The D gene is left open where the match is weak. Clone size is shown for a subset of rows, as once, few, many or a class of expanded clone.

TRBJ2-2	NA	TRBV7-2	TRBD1	CASSRDRGNTGELFF	TGTGCCAGCAGCCGAGACAGGGGTAACACCGGGGAGCTGTTTTTT
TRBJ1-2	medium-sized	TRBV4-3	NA	CASSQDMTVVGYTF	TGCGCCAGCAGCCAAGATATGACAGTTGTGGGCTACACCTTC
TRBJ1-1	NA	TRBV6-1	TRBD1	CASTTGQGGTEAFF	TGTGCCAGCACTACTGGACAGGGGGGTACTGAAGCTTTCTTT
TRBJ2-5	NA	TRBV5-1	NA	CASSLAGGLGQETQYF	TGCGCCAGCAGCTTGGCCGGGGGGCTTGGCCAAGAGACCCAGTACTTC
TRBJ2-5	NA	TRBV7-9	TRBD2	CASSFSGTSGLETQYF	TGTGCCAGCAGCTTCAGCGGGACTAGCGGGTTAGAGACCCAGTACTTC
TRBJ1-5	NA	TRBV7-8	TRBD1	CASSLDPGQQSPQHF	TGTGCCAGCAGCTTAGACCCGGGACAGCAATCCCCCCAGCATTTT
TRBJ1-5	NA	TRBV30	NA	CAWSVGRREPQHF	TGTGCCTGGAGTGTGGGCAGGAGGGAGCCCCAGCATTTT
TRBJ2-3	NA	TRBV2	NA	CASSLDSGGTDTQYF	TGTGCCAGCAGTTTAGACAGTGGAGGCACAGATACGCAGTATTTT
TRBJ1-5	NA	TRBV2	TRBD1	CASTGTGSSMNQPQHF	TGTGCCAGCACCGGGACAGGGTCAAGCATGAATCAGCCCCAGCATTTT
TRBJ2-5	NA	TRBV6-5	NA	CASSYSTMGAETQYF	TGTGCCAGCAGTTACTCTACGATGGGGGCGGAGACCCAGTACTTC
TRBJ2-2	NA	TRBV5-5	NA	CASSRSVTNTGELFF	TGTGCCAGCAGTCGGTCGGTAACGAACACCGGGGAGCTGTTTTTT
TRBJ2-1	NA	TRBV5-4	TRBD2	CASSPPGGGLYNEQFF	TGTGCCAGCAGCCCCCCCGGGGGAGGGCTCTACAATGAGCAGTTCTTC
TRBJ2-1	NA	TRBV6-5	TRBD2	CASTDSGRSYNEQFF	TGTGCCAGCACGGATAGCGGGAGGTCCTACAATGAGCAGTTCTTC
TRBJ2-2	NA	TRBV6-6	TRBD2	CASSTSGVRELFF	TGTGCCAGCAGTACTAGCGGGGTACGGGAGCTGTTTTTT
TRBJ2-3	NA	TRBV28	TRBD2	CASSFGGGATDTQYF	TGTGCCAGCAGTTTCGGCGGGGGGGCGACAGATACGCAGTATTTT
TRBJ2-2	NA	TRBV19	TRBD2	CATNLMQTSGGGNTGELFF	TGTGCCACCAATCTGATGCAGACTAGCGGAGGAGGGAACACCGGGGAGCTGTTTTTT
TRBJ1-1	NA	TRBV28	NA	CASSPTPGPGTEAFF	TGTGCCAGCAGTCCAACGCCAGGTCCGGGGACTGAAGCTTTCTTT
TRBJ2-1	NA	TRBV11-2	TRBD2	CASSFGGGANLGYNEQFF	TGTGCCAGCAGCTTTGGCGGGGGGGCAAATCTAGGGTACAATGAGCAGTTCTTC
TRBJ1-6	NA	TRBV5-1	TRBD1	CASSLGQGAVGSPLHF	TGCGCCAGCAGCTTGGGACAGGGGGCCGTGGGATCACCCCTCCACTTT
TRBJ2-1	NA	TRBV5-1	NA	CASSLEDRLTDEQFF	TGCGCCAGCAGCTTGGAGGACAGACTTACGGATGAGCAGTTCTTC
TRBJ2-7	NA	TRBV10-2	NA	CASSESPLSYEQYF	TGCGCCAGCAGTGAGAGTCCCCTCTCCTACGAGCAGTACTTC
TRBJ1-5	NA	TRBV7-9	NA	CASSPANRGDQPQHF	TGTGCCAGCAGCCCGGCCAATAGGGGTGATCAGCCCCAGCATTTT
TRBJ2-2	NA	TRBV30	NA	CAWSFRGSRSGELFF	TGTGCCTGGAGTTTTCGAGGCAGCCGGTCCGGGGAGCTGTTTTTT
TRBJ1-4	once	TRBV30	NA	CAWTEGATNEKLFF	TGTGCCTGGACCGAGGGGGCAACTAATGAAAAACTGTTTTTT
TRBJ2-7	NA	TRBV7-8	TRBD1	CASSFTGGVYEQYF	TGTGCCAGCAGCTTTACAGGGGGCGTTTACGAGCAGTACTTC
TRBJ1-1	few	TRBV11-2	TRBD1	CASSLDDPGTGGLNTEAFF	TGTGCCAGCAGCTTAGACGATCCCGGGACAGGGGGTTTGAACACTGAAGCTTTCTTT